One and the same sample provided the 27 T cell receptor beta chains below, sequenced in a study of shared clonotypes between healthy human individuals. CD45RO-negative CD8 cells positively selected for CCR7 made up the naive population, which excluded terminally differentiated effector memory CD45RA+ cells. Generated by immunoSEQ multiplex PCR, the TCRdb table keeps only in-frame clones and is missing some. The sample shows about 2.2 million clones, just over 90% of them seen only once. Sequenced: naive CD8+ T cells from PBMCs. The receptors come from a man aged 18 to 35 in good health. Some clones in this sample may be carry-over from other donors' samples.

The chain uses TRBV9 and TRBJ2-2, with TRBD1 matching over 8 bases. The CDR3 spans 15 residues. V lost 0 bases and J lost 6; bases outside the gene matches: 4. CDR1 and CDR2 from the germline V gene are SGDLS and YYNGEE. CDR3 bases: TGTGCCAGCAGCGTAGTCCCGACAGGGGCCGGGGAGCTGTTTTTT. This gives the protein CASSVVPTGAGELFF.

The chain carries TRBV4-2 and TRBJ2-1, with 10 bases matching TRBD2. Germline V gives CDR1 LGHNA, CDR2 YNFKEQ. The CDR3 totals 16 residues. J lost 3 bases, V lost 3 bases, and 5 bases had no gene match. The CDR3 DNA is TGTGCCAGCAGCCAGGCTCTAGCGGGAGTCTACAATGAGCAGTTCTTC. It codes for CASSQALAGVYNEQFF.

Here the CDR3 reads CATSTLYLLESGTDTQYF. The CDR3, as DNA: TGTGCCACCAGCACCCTCTACCTTCTCGAGTCCGGCACAGATACGCAGTATTTT. This rearrangement joins TRBV15 to TRBJ2-3; D is ambiguous. Per the germline V gene, CDR1 is LNHNV and CDR2 is YYDKDF (reference sequence). The CDR3 runs 18 residues. V lost 4 bases, J lost 1 base, and 21 bases lay in between.

The rearrangement joins TRBV18 to TRBJ2-5; D possibly matches TRBD1 or TRBD2 (6 bases each). The CDR3 consists of 14 residues. Germline V gene data show CDR1 as KGHSH and CDR2 as LQKENI. The V end was cut by 5 bases, the J end by 4 bases, with 14 bases between. The CDR3 coding sequence is TGTGCCAGCTCATCAGGTGGGGGGCGAGAGACCCAGTACTTC. Protein sequence: CASSSGGGRETQYF.

The chain joins TRBV7-9 to TRBJ2-1; tentative D call: TRBD2 (6 bases). Germline V CDR1 and CDR2: SEHNR, FQNEAQ (reference sequence). This CDR3 has 13 amino acids. With 10 bases removed from V and 1 base from J, the gap between germline ends came to 11 bases. CDR3 amino acids: CAIPRESYNEQFF. Written as DNA, the CDR3 is TGTGCCATTCCCCGGGAGTCCTACAATGAGCAGTTCTTC.

The rearrangement joins TRBV27 to TRBJ2-2; 10 positions agree with TRBD2. From germline, CDR1 is MNHEY and CDR2 SMNVEV (reference sequence). V was pared by 2 bases and J by 0 bases, with 3 bases of the junction left unmatched. The CDR3 is 17 residues long. The CDR3 nucleotides are TGTGCCAGCAGTTTAAGCGGGAGGGCCTCGAACACCGGGGAGCTGTTTTTT. Its protein product is CASSLSGRASNTGELFF.

The chain has TRBV30 and TRBJ1-1; D gene unclear. This CDR3 spans 14 amino acids. The germline V gene has CDR1 GTSNPN and CDR2 SVGIG (reference sequence). V was clipped by 3 bases and J by 0 bases, with 11 bases between them. CDR3 protein: CAWSPEQLNTEAFF. CDR3 DNA: TGTGCCTGGAGCCCGGAACAGCTGAACACTGAAGCTTTCTTT.

The chain employs TRBV9 and TRBJ2-6; TRBD2 is a possible D gene (6 bases). This CDR3 has 17 residues. V dropped 3 bases and J dropped 2 bases, with 15 bases sitting between them. The germline gives CDR1 SGDLS, CDR2 YYNGEE. The CDR3 coding sequence is TGTGCCAGCAGCGGAACCCAAGGAGGGACTGGGGCCAACGTCCTGACTTTC. It is translated as CASSGTQGGTGANVLTF.

V gene TRBV5-1 combines with J gene TRBJ2-1, with 7 bases identical to TRBD2. This CDR3 is 16 amino acids long. V was pared by 4 bases and J by 5 bases, with 12 bases of the junction left unmatched. Germline V gives CDR1 SGHRS, CDR2 YFSETQ. The CDR3 here is CASSVGPLAANNEQFF. The CDR3 bases are TGCGCCAGCAGCGTAGGTCCCCTAGCGGCGAACAATGAGCAGTTCTTC. The full variable domain, with the rest looked up from reference TRBV5-1 and TRBJ2-1, is KAGVTQTPRYLIKTRGQQVTLSCSPISGHRSVSWYQQTPGQGLQFLFEYFSETQRNKGNFPGRFSGRQFSNSRSEMNVSTLELGDSALYLCASSVGPLAANNEQFFGPGTRLTVL.

The genes are TRBV6-6 and TRBJ2-3; D gene uncertain. The germline V gene encodes CDR1 MNHNY and CDR2 SVGAGI (reference sequence). The CDR3 totals 15 residues. V was shortened by 2 bases and J by 9 bases, with 18 bases between the two germline ends. CDR3 DNA: TGTGCCAGCAGTTACCGGGCTGGAGCCTGGGTAACGCAGTATTTT. This gives the protein CASSYRAGAWVTQYF.

The CDR3 nucleotides are TGTGCCAGCAGTGAAGGGGTCGGATACTACGAGCAGTACTTC. Residues: CASSEGVGYYEQYF. V gene TRBV6-1 combines with J gene TRBJ2-7; D not certain. The CDR3 is 14 residues long. V was cut by 1 base and J by 3 bases, with 10 bases left in between. Germline assignment: CDR1 MNHNS and CDR2 SASEGT.

This clone was observed a few times. The chain employs TRBV10-3 and TRBJ1-4, with a possible D match to TRBD1 (5 bases). There are 14 residues in the CDR3. V was pared by 0 bases and J by 12 bases, with 14 bases between. Germline lookup yields CDR1 ENHRY and CDR2 SYGVKD. The CDR3 sequence is CAISESQSLGELFF. For the CDR3, the DNA is TGTGCCATCAGTGAGTCACAGTCTCTAGGGGAACTGTTTTTT.

This clone has a single count. The chain employs TRBV28 and TRBJ2-7; tentatively, D is TRBD1 (6 bases). Germline assignment: CDR1 MDHEN and CDR2 SYDVKM. The germline V and J ends were trimmed by 4 bases and 5 bases, with 12 bases remaining between them. The CDR3 covers 13 residues. CDR3 nucleotide sequence: TGTGCCAGCAGTTATTCAGGGGACCACGAGCAGTACTTC. Amino acid sequence: CASSYSGDHEQYF.

The rearrangement links TRBV6-4 to TRBJ2-1, with TRBD2 matching over 7 bases. CDR1 and CDR2 from the germline V gene are MRHNA and SNTAGT. Trimming removed 2 bases from V and 5 bases from J; junction bases left unmatched: 6. The CDR3 totals 15 residues. In nucleotides, the CDR3 is TGTGCCAGCAGTGACCGGGCGGGAGTCCACAATGAGCAGTTCTTC. It specifies CASSDRAGVHNEQFF.

The chain employs TRBV19 and TRBJ2-5; 7 nucleotides agree with TRBD2. CDR3 size: 15 residues. The germline gives CDR1 LNHDA, CDR2 SQIVND (reference sequence). V lost 6 bases and J lost 5; bases outside the gene matches: 12. Here the CDR3 reads CASRLGGGVFETQYF. In nucleotides, the CDR3 is TGTGCCAGTAGGTTGGGGGGAGGGGTTTTTGAGACCCAGTACTTC.

A single count supports this clone. The V and J genes are TRBV4-1 and TRBJ2-1; perhaps TRBD2 as D (5 bases). Germline CDR1 reads MGHRA; CDR2 reads YSYEKL. The ends were cut back, 0 bases at V and 1 base at J, with 10 bases in the middle. This CDR3 is 16 amino acids long. The CDR3, as DNA: TGCGCCAGCAGCCAAGAGATAACGGGGTCCTACAATGAGCAGTTCTTC. Protein: CASSQEITGSYNEQFF.

The chain carries TRBV7-3 and TRBJ1-2; no clear D. The CDR3 runs 15 residues. Per germline, CDR1 SGHTA and CDR2 FQGTGA. Trimming stripped 5 bases from V and 0 bases from J, with 13 bases between. CDR3 nucleotides: TGTGCCAGCAGCCCGCAGCACCCTCCTAACTATGGCTACACCTTC. Translating gives CASSPQHPPNYGYTF.

The chain has TRBV9 and TRBJ2-3, with D possibly matching TRBD1 (6 bases). Trimming pared 8 bases from V and 1 base from J, leaving 14 bases between. The CDR3 is 14 amino acids. The V gene's germline CDR1 is SGDLS and CDR2 YYNGEE. CDR3 residues: CASNQGPRTDTQYF. The DNA of the CDR3 is TGTGCCAGTAACCAGGGGCCGCGCACAGATACGCAGTATTTT.

V usage is TRBV13 and J usage is TRBJ2-7, with D possibly matching TRBD1 (6 bases). CDR3 length: 14 amino acids. V shed 5 bases and J shed 2 bases, with 13 bases lying between them. Looked up from germline, CDR1 is PRHDT and CDR2 is FYEKMQ (reference sequence). The CDR3, as DNA: TGTGCCAGCAGCCCCCCCGGACAGACCTACGAGCAGTACTTC. Protein product: CASSPPGQTYEQYF.

The chain carries TRBV7-2 and TRBJ2-3; D not resolved. V shed 5 bases and J shed 7 bases, with 7 bases lying between them. The CDR3 has 11 residues. The germline gives CDR1 SGHTA, CDR2 FQGNSA. Here the CDR3 DNA reads TGTGCCAGCAGCCCCGGCAATACGCAGTATTTT. It is translated as CASSPGNTQYF.

The chain recombines TRBV12-5 with TRBJ1-2, with 10 bases identical to TRBD1. The CDR3 is 15 residues long. Trimming at V came to 5 bases and at J to 8 bases, leaving 11 bases not matched to a gene. The germline V gene encodes CDR1 LGHNT and CDR2 FRNRAP. In DNA, the CDR3 is TGTGCTAGTGGTACAGGGGACAGGGGTTGGCAAGGCTACACCTTC. Its translation is CASGTGDRGWQGYTF.

In the case of this clone: Within the sample, other DNA sequences also encode this same CDR3. The genes are TRBV29-1 and TRBJ2-1; D gene ambiguous. CDR3 length: 11 residues. CDR1 SQVTM and CDR2 ANQGSEA come from the germline V gene. V lost 4 bases to trimming and J lost 6 bases, with 7 bases between them. The DNA for the CDR3 is TGCAGCGTTGTATTATTCAATGAGCAGTTCTTC. Its protein is CSVVLFNEQFF.

V is TRBV11-2 and J is TRBJ2-7, with 10 bases fitting TRBD1. J was trimmed by 4 bases and V by 3 bases; bases with no gene match: 9. The CDR3 is 16 amino acids. The V gene's germline CDR1 is SGHAT and CDR2 FQNNGV. The CDR3 spells CASSFWDRGILYEQYF. CDR3 DNA: TGTGCCAGCAGCTTTTGGGACAGGGGCATTCTGTACGAGCAGTACTTC.

The J gene is TRBJ2-2, the V gene TRBV29-1; 7 bases fit TRBD1. CDR1 is SQVTM and CDR2 is ANQGSEA in the germline V gene. This CDR3 comprises 13 residues. The V gene end was trimmed by 4 bases and the J gene end by 7 bases; junction bases not matched to a gene: 6. The CDR3 is CSVGRQGIGELFF. In DNA, the CDR3 is TGCAGCGTTGGCAGACAGGGAATCGGGGAGCTGTTTTTT.

The chain uses TRBV27 and TRBJ2-2; D perhaps matches TRBD2 (7 bases). CDR3 length equals 17 residues. Trimming cost V 3 bases and J 6 bases, with 20 bases left between them. Per germline, CDR1 MNHEY and CDR2 SMNVEV (reference sequence). For the CDR3, the DNA is TGTGCCAGCAGTTTTGACTTGGGGGGGCGCTTACCCGGGGAGCTGTTTTTT. This gives the protein CASSFDLGGRLPGELFF.

The rearrangement joins TRBV7-2 to TRBJ1-3, with TRBD1 identical over 11 bases. This CDR3 is built from 18 residues. V lost 4 bases to trimming and J lost 2 bases; unmatched junction nucleotides: 10. Germline CDR1 is SGHTA and CDR2 is FQGNSA. The CDR3 sequence: CASSSGSPGQGAGNTIYF. The DNA for the CDR3 is TGTGCCAGCAGCTCAGGTAGCCCGGGACAGGGGGCTGGAAACACCATATATTTT.

The chain combines TRBV6-1 with TRBJ1-3, with D possibly matching TRBD1 (5 bases). The germline CDR1 and CDR2 sequences are MNHNS and SASEGT. This CDR3 contains 15 residues. Trimming stripped 2 bases from V and 0 bases from J, with 8 bases between. DNA for the CDR3: TGTGCCAGCAGTGAATGGACAACCTCTGGAAACACCATATATTTT. This codes for CASSEWTTSGNTIYF.